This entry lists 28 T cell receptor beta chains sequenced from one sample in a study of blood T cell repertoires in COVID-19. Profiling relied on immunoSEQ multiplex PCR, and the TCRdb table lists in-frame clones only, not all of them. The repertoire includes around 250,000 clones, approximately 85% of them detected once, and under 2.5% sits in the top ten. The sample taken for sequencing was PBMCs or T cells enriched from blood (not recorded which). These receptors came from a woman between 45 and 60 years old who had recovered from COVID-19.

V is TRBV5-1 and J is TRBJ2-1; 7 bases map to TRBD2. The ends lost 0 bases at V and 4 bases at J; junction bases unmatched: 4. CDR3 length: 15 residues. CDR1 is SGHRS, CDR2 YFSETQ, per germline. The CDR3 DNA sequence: TGCGCCAGCAGCTTGGCAGCGGGACCATACAATGAGCAGTTCTTC. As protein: CASSLAAGPYNEQFF.

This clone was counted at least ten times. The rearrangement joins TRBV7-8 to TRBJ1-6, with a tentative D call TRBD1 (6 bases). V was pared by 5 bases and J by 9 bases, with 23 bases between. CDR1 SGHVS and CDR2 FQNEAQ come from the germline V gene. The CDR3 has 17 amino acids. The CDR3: CASSPAWGQGSRSPLHF. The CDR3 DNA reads TGTGCCAGCAGCCCGGCCTGGGGGCAGGGTTCTCGTTCACCCCTCCACTTT.

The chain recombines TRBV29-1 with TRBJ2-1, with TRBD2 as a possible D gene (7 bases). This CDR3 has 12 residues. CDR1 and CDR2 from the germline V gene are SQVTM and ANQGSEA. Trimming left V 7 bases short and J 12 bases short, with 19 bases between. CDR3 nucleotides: TGCAGCGCAGCGGGACAATCGCCCGGGCAGTTCTTC. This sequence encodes CSAAGQSPGQFF.

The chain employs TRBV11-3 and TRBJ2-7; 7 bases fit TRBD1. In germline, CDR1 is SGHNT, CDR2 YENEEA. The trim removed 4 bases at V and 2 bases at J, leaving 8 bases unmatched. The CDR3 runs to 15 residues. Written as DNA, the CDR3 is TGTGCCAGCAGCTATCGGACAGGTAGAACCTACGAGCAGTACTTC. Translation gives CASSYRTGRTYEQYF.

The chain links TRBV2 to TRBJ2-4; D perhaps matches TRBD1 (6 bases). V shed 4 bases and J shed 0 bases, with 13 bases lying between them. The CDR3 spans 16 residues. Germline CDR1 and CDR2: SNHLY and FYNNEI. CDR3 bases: TGTGCCAGCAGTGTGGGACATCAGCTAGCCAAAAACATTCAGTACTTC. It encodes CASSVGHQLAKNIQYF.

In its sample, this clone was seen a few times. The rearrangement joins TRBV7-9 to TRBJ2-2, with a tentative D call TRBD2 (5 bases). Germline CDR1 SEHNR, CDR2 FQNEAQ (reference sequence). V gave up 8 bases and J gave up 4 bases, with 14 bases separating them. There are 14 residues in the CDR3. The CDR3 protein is CASSSRRSTGELFF. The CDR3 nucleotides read TGTGCCAGCTCTTCGCGGAGGAGCACCGGGGAGCTGTTTTTT.

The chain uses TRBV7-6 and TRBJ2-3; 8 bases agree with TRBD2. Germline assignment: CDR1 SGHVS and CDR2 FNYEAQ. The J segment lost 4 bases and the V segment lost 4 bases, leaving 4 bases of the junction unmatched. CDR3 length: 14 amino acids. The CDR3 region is CASSSWTSSDTQYF. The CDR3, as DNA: TGTGCCAGCAGCTCCTGGACTAGCTCAGATACGCAGTATTTT.

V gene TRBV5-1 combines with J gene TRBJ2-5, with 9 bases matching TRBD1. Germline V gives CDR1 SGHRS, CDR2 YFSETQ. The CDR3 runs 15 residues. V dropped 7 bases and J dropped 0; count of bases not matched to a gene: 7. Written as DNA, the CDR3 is TGCGCCAGCGGTGCCGGGACAGGGAACCAAGAGACCCAGTACTTC. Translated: CASGAGTGNQETQYF. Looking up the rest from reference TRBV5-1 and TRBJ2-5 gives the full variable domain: KAGVTQTPRYLIKTRGQQVTLSCSPISGHRSVSWYQQTPGQGLQFLFEYFSETQRNKGNFPGRFSGRQFSNSRSEMNVSTLELGDSALYLCASGAGTGNQETQYFGPGTRLLVL.

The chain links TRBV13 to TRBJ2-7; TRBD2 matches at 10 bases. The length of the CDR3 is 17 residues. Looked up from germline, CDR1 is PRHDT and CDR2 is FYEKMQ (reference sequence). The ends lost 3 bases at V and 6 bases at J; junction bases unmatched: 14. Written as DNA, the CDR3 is TGTGCCAGCAGCTTTGGACCGCCGGGACTAGCGAGATCCGAGCAGTACTTC. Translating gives CASSFGPPGLARSEQYF.

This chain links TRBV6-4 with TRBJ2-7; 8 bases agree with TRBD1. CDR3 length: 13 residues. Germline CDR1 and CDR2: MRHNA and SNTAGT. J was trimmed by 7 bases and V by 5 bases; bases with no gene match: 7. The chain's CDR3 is CASSRDRLGEQYF. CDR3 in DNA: TGTGCCAGCAGTAGGGACAGGTTGGGGGAGCAGTACTTC.

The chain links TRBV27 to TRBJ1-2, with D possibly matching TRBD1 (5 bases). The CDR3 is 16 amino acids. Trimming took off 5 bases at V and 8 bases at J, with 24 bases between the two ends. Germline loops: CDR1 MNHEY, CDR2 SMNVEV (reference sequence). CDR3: CASSPRLRQLKGGYTF. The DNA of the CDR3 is TGTGCCAGCAGTCCCCGGTTAAGACAGCTTAAGGGGGGCTACACCTTC.

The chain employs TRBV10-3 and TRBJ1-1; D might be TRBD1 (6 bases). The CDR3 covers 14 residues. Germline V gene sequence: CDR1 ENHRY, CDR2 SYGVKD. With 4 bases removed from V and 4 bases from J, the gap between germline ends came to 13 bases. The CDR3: CAISVGGTGTEAFF. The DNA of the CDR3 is TGTGCCATCAGTGTAGGGGGAACGGGCACTGAAGCTTTCTTT.

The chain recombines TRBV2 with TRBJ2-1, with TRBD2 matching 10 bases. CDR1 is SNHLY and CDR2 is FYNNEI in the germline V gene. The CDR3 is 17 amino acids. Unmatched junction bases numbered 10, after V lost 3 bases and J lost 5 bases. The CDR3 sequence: CASSERLAGVVHNEQFF. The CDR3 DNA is TGTGCCAGCAGTGAGCGGCTAGCGGGAGTGGTGCACAATGAGCAGTTCTTC.

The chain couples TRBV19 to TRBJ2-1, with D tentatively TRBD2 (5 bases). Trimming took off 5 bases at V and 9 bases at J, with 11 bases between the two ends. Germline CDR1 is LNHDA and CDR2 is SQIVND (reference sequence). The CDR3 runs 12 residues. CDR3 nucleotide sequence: TGTGCCAGTAGTCCACGGGGTAGTGAGCAGTTCTTC. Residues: CASSPRGSEQFF.

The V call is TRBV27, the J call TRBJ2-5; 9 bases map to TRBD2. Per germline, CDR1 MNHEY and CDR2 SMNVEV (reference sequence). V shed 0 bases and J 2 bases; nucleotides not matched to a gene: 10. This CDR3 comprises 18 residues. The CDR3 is CASSLSAASGTLQETQYF. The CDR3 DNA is TGTGCCAGCAGTTTATCGGCGGCTAGCGGGACACTACAAGAGACCCAGTACTTC.

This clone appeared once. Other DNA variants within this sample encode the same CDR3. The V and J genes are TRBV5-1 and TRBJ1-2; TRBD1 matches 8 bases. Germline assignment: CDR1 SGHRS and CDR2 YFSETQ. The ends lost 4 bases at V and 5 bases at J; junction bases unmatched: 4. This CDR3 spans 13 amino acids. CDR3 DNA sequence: TGCGCCAGCAGCCTCGACAGGGGTTATGGCTACACCTTC. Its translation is CASSLDRGYGYTF.

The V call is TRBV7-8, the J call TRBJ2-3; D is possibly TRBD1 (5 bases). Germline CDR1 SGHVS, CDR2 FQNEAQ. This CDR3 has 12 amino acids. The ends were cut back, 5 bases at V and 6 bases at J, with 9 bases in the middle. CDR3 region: CASSRSGDTQYF. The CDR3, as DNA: TGTGCCAGCAGCCGCTCAGGGGATACGCAGTATTTT. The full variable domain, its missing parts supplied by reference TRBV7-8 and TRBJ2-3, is GAGVSQSPRYKVAKRGQDVALRCDPISGHVSLFWYQQALGQGPEFLTYFQNEAQLDKSGLPSDRFFAERPEGSVSTLKIQRTQQEDSAVYLCASSRSGDTQYFGPGTRLTVL.

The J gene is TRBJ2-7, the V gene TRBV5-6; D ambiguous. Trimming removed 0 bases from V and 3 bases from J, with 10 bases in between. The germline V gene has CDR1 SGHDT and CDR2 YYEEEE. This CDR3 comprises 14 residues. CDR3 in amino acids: CASSLDGRFYEQYF. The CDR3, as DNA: TGTGCCAGCAGCTTGGATGGCCGTTTCTACGAGCAGTACTTC.

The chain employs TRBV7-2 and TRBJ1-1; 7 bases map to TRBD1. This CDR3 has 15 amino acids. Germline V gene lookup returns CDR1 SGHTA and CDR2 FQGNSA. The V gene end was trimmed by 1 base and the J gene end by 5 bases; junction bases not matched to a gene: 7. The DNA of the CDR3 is TGTGCCAGCAGCTTAGTAGAGGGGGCAGGAACTGAAGCTTTCTTT. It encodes CASSLVEGAGTEAFF.

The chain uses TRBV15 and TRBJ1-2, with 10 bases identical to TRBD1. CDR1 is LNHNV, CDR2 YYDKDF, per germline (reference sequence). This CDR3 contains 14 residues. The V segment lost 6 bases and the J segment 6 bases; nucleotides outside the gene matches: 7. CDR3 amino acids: CATSRGQGFDGYTF. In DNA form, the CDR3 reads TGTGCCACCAGTAGGGGACAGGGGTTTGATGGCTACACCTTC.

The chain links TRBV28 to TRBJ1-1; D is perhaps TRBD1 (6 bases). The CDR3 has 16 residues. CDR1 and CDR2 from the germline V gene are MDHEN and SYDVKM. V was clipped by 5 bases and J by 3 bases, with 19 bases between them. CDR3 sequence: CASSITPGGVDTEAFF. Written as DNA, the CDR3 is TGTGCCAGCAGTATCACTCCGGGGGGCGTCGACACTGAAGCTTTCTTT. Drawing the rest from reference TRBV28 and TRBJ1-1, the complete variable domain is DVKVTQSSRYLVKRTGEKVFLECVQDMDHENMFWYRQDPGLGLRLIYFSYDVKMKEKGDIPEGYSVSREKKERFSLILESASTNQTSMYLCASSITPGGVDTEAFFGQGTRLTVV.

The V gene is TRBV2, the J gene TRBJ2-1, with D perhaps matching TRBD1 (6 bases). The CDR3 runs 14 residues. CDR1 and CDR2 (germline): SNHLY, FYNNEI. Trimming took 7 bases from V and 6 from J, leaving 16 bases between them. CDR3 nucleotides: TGTGCCAGCATTTTGTACAGGGTAGGCAATGAGCAGTTCTTC. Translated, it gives CASILYRVGNEQFF.

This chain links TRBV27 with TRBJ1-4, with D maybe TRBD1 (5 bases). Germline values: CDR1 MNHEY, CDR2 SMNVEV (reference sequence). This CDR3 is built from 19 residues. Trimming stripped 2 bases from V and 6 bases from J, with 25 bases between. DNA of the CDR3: TGTGCCAGCAGTTTAATAACGCCCACAGGAGGGACGGGTGATGAAAAACTGTTTTTT. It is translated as CASSLITPTGGTGDEKLFF.

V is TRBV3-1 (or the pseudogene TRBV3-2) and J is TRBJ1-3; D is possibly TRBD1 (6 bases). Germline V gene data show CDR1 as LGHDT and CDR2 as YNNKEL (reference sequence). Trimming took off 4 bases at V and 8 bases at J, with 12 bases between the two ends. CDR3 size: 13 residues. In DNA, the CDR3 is TGTGCCAGCAGCCCCCGAGGGGGAGACACCATATATTTT. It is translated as CASSPRGGDTIYF.

The CDR3 protein is CASSQDLRTGENTEAFF. The CDR3 DNA reads as TGCGCCAGCAGCCAAGATCTTAGGACAGGGGAAAACACTGAAGCTTTCTTT. The chain couples TRBV4-1 to TRBJ1-1, with 9 bases lining up with TRBD1. Germline CDR1 and CDR2: MGHRA and YSYEKL. CDR3 size: 17 residues. J was trimmed by 2 bases and V by 0 bases; bases with no gene match: 7.

The CDR3 bases are TGTGCCAGCAGTAGTATGAGGGAGCGGTACAATGAGCAGTTCTTC. As protein: CASSSMRERYNEQFF. The chain employs TRBV2 and TRBJ2-1; tentative D call: TRBD2 (5 bases). In germline, CDR1 is SNHLY, CDR2 FYNNEI. Trimming stripped 5 bases from V and 4 bases from J, with 15 bases between. The CDR3 spans 15 residues.

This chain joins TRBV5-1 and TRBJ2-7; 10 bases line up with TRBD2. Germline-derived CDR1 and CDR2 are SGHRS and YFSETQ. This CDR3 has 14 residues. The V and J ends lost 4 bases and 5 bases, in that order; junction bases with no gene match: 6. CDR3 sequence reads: CASSRGTSVHEQYF. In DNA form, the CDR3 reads TGCGCCAGCAGCCGGGGGACTAGCGTCCACGAGCAGTACTTC.

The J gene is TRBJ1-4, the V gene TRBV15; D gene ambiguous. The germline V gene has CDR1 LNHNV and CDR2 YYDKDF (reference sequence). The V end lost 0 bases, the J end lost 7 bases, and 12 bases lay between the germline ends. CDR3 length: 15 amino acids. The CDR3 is CATSRDGREGEKLFF. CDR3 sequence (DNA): TGTGCCACCAGCAGAGATGGGAGGGAGGGTGAAAAACTGTTTTTT. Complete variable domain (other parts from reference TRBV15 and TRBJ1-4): DAMVIQNPRYQVTQFGKPVTLSCSQTLNHNVMYWYQQKSSQAPKLLFHYYDKDFNNEADTPDNFQSRRPNTSFCFLDIRSPGLGDTAMYLCATSRDGREGEKLFFGSGTQLSVL.